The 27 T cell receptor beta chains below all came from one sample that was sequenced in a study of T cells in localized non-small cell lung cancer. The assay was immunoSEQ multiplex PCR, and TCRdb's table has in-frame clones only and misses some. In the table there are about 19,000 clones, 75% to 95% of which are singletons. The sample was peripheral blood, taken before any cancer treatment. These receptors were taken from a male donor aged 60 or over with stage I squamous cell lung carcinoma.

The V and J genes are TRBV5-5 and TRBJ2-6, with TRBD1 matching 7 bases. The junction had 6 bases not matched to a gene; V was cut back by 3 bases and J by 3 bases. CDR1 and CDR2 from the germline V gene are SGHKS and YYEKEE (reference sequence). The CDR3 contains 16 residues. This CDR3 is CASSWVAGGGANVLTF. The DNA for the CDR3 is TGTGCCAGCAGCTGGGTCGCAGGGGGTGGGGCCAACGTCCTGACTTTC.

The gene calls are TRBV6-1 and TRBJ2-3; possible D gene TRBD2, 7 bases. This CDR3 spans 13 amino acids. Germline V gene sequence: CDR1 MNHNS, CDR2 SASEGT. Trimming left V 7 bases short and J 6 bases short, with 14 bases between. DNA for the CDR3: TGTGCCAGCAAGGAGGGAGGGGGGGATACGCAGTATTTT. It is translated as CASKEGGGDTQYF.

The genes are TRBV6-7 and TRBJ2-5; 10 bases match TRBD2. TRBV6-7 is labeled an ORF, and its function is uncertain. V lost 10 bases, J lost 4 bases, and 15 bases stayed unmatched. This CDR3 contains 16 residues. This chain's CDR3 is CATGVGTSEFGETQYF. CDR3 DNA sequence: TGTGCCACCGGGGTAGGGACTAGCGAATTTGGAGAGACCCAGTACTTC.

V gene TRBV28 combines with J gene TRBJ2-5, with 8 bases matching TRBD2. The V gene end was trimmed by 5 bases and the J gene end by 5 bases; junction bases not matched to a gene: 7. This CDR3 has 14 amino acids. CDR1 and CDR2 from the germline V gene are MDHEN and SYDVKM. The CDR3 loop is CASSRASGGETQYF. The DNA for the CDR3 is TGTGCCAGCAGTCGAGCGTCGGGGGGGGAGACCCAGTACTTC.

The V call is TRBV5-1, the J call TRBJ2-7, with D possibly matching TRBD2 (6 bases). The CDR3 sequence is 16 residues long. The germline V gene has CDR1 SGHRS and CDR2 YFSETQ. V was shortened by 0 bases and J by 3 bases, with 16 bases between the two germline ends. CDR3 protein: CASSLGPGTDDYEQYF. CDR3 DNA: TGCGCCAGCAGCTTGGGACCCGGGACTGATGACTACGAGCAGTACTTC.

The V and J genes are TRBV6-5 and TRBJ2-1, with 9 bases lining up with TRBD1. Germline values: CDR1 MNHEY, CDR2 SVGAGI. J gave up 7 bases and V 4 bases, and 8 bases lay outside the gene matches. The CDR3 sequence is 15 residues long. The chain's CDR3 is CASSSPGTGRNEQFF. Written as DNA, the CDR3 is TGTGCCAGCAGTTCCCCTGGGACAGGGAGGAATGAGCAGTTCTTC.

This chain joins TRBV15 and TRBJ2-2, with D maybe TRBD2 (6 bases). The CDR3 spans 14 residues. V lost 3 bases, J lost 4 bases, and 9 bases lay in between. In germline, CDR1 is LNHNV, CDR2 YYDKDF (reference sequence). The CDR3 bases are TGTGCCACCAGCAGTGGGGGAGGCACCGGGGAGCTGTTTTTT. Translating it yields CATSSGGGTGELFF.

CDR3 protein: CASSVLPLSRDEQFF. DNA for the CDR3: TGTGCCAGCAGCGTACTCCCCCTAAGTCGTGATGAGCAGTTCTTC. This chain uses TRBV9 with TRBJ2-1; D is ambiguous. CDR1 is SGDLS and CDR2 is YYNGEE in the germline V gene. The V and J ends lost 1 base and 8 bases respectively, with 16 bases between them. The CDR3 has 15 residues. Drawing the rest from reference TRBV9 and TRBJ2-1, the complete variable domain is DSGVTQTPKHLITATGQRVTLRCSPRSGDLSVYWYQQSLDQGLQFLIQYYNGEERAKGNILERFSAQQFPDLHSELNLSSLELGDSALYFCASSVLPLSRDEQFFGPGTRLTVL.

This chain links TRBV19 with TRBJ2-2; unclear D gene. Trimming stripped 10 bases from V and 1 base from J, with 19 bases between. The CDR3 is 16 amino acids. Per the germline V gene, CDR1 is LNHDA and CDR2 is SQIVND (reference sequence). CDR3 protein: CATQNAAYQNTGELFF. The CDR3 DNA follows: TGTGCCACCCAGAATGCAGCCTATCAGAACACCGGGGAGCTGTTTTTT.

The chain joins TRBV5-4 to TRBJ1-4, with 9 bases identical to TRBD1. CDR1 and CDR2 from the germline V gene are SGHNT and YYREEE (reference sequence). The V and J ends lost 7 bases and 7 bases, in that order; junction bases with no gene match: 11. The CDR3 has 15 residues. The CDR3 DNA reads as TGTGCCAGCCAACTTTCAACAGGGGGCAGTGAAAAACTGTTTTTT. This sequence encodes CASQLSTGGSEKLFF.

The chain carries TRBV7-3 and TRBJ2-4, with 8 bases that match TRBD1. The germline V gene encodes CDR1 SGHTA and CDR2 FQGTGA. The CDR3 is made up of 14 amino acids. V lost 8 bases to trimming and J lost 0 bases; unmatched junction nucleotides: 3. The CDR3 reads CASATGVAKNIQYF. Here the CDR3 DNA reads TGTGCCAGCGCGACAGGGGTAGCCAAAAACATTCAGTACTTC. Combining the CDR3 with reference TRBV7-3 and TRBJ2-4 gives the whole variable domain GAGVSQTPSNKVTEKGKYVELRCDPISGHTALYWYRQSLGQGPEFLIYFQGTGAADDSGLPNDRFFAVRPEGSVSTLKIQRTERGDSAVYLCASATGVAKNIQYFGAGTRLSVL.

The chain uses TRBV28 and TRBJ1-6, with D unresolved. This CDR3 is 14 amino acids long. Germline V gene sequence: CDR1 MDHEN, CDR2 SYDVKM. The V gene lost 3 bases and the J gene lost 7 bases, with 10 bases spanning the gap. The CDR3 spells CASSLVRVNSPLHF. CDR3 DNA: TGTGCCAGCAGTTTGGTTAGGGTAAATTCACCCCTCCACTTT.

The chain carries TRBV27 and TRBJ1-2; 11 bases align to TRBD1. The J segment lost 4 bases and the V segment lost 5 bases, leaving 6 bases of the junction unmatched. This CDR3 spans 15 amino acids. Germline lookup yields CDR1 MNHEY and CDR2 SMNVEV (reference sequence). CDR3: CASSPAGTGGYGYTF. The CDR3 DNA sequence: TGTGCCAGCAGTCCAGCCGGGACAGGGGGCTATGGCTACACCTTC.

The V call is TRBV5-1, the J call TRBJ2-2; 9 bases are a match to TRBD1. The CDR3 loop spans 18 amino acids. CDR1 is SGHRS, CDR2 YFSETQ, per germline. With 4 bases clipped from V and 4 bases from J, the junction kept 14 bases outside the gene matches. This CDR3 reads CASSMDPRGTGSTGELFF. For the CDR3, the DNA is TGCGCCAGCAGCATGGACCCACGTGGGACAGGGAGCACCGGGGAGCTGTTTTTT. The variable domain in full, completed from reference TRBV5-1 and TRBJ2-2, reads KAGVTQTPRYLIKTRGQQVTLSCSPISGHRSVSWYQQTPGQGLQFLFEYFSETQRNKGNFPGRFSGRQFSNSRSEMNVSTLELGDSALYLCASSMDPRGTGSTGELFFGEGSRLTVL.

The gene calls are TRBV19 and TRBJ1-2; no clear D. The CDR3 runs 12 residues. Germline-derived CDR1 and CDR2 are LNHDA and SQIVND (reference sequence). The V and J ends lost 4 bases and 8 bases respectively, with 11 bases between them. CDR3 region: CASSTSMRGYTF. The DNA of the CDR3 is TGTGCCAGTAGTACTAGTATGAGGGGCTACACCTTC.

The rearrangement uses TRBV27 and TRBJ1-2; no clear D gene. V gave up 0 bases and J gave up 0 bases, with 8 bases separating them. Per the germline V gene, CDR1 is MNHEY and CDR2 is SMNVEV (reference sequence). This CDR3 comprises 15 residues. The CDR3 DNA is TGTGCCAGCAGTTTATCGAGTACCCCTAACTATGGCTACACCTTC. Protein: CASSLSSTPNYGYTF.

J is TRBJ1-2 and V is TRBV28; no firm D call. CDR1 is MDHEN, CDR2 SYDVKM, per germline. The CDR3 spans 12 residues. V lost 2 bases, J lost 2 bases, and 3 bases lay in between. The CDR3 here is CASSLRNYGYTF. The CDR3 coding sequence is TGTGCCAGCAGTTTACGGAACTATGGCTACACCTTC.

CDR3 DNA: TGTGCCAGCACCCAGCGGGGGACTGGGGGAGAGACCCAGTACTTC. Translation gives CASTQRGTGGETQYF. The J gene is TRBJ2-5, the V gene TRBV7-2; TRBD2 matches at 8 bases. Looked up from germline, CDR1 is SGHTA and CDR2 is FQGNSA. The CDR3 has 15 amino acids. J was trimmed by 4 bases and V by 7 bases; bases with no gene match: 11.

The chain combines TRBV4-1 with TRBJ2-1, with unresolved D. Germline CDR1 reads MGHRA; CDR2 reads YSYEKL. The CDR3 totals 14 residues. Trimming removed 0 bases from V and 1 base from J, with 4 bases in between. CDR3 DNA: TGCGCCAGCAGCCAAGAGGCTTCCTACAATGAGCAGTTCTTC. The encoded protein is CASSQEASYNEQFF.

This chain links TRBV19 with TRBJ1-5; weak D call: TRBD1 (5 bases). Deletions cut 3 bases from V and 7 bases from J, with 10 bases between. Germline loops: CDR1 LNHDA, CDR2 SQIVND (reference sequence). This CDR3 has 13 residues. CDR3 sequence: CASSIPGQQPQHF. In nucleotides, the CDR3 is TGTGCCAGTAGTATTCCGGGGCAACAGCCCCAGCATTTT.

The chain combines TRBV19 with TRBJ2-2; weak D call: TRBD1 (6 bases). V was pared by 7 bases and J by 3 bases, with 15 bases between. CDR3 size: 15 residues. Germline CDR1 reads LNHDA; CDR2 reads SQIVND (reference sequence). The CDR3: CASTLRSGDTGELFF. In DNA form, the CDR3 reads TGTGCCAGTACCCTGAGGTCAGGGGACACCGGGGAGCTGTTTTTT.

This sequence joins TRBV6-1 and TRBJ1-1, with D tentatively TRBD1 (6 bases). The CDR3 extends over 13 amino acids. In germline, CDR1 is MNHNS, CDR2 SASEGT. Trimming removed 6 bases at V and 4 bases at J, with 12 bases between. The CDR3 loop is CASRLQGSTEAFF. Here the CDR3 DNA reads TGTGCCAGCAGATTACAGGGTAGCACTGAAGCTTTCTTT.

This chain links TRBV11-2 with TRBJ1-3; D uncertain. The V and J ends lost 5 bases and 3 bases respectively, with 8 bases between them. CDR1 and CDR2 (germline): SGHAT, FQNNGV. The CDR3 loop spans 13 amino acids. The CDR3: CASSRILGNTIYF. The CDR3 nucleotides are TGTGCCAGCAGCCGAATTCTTGGAAACACCATATATTTT.

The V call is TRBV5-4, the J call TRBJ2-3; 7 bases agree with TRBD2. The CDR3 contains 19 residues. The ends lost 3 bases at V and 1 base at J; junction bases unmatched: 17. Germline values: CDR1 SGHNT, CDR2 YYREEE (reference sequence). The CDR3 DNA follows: TGTGCCAGCAGCTACGCATTTTTTGGACTGAGCGGGGGCACAGATACGCAGTATTTT. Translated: CASSYAFFGLSGGTDTQYF.

CDR3 in amino acids: CASSVSGELFF. The CDR3 coding sequence is TGTGCCAGCAGCGTCTCCGGGGAGCTGTTTTTT. The rearrangement joins TRBV9 to TRBJ2-2; D is undetermined. Per the germline V gene, CDR1 is SGDLS and CDR2 is YYNGEE. V was pared by 2 bases and J by 6 bases, with 2 bases between. The CDR3 has 11 amino acids.

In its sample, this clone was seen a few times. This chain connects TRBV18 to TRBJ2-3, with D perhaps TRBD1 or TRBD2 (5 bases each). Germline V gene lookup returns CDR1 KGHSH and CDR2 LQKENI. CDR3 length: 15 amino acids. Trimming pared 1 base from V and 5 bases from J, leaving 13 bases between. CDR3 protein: CASSPREGLGDTQYF. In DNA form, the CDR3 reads TGTGCCAGCTCACCACGAGAGGGGTTGGGAGATACGCAGTATTTT.

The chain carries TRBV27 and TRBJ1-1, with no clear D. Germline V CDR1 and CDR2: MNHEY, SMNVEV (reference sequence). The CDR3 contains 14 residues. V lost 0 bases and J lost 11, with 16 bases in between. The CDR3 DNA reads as TGTGCCAGCAGTTTATCCCCCAGGACGCGGTTGGCTTTCTTT. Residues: CASSLSPRTRLAFF.